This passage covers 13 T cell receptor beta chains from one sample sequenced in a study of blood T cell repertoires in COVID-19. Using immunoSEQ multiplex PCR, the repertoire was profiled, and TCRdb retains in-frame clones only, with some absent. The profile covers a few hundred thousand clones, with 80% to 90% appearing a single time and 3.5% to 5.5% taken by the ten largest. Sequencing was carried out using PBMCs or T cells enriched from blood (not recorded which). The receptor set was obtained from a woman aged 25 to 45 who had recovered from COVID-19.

CDR3: CASSEGRLEAFF. In DNA, the CDR3 is TGTGCCAGCAGTGAAGGCAGGCTTGAAGCTTTCTTT. The gene calls are TRBV25-1 and TRBJ1-1; D remains ambiguous. The CDR3 is made up of 12 amino acids. The germline V gene encodes CDR1 MGHDK and CDR2 SYGVNS. V was pared by 2 bases and J by 7 bases, with 8 bases between.

The CDR3 bases are TGTGCCAGCAGCCCCATGACAGATACGCAGTATTTT. Translating gives CASSPMTDTQYF. The V call is TRBV9, the J call TRBJ2-3; D is ambiguous. This CDR3 has 12 residues. The germline V gene encodes CDR1 SGDLS and CDR2 YYNGEE. V dropped 4 bases and J dropped 3 bases, with 6 bases sitting between them.

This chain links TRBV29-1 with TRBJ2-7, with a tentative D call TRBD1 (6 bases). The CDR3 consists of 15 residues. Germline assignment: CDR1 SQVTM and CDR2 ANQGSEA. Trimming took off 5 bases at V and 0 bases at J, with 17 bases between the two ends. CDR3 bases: TGCAGCGTTTTAGACTGGCAGGGGCTCTCCTACGAGCAGTACTTC. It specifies CSVLDWQGLSYEQYF.

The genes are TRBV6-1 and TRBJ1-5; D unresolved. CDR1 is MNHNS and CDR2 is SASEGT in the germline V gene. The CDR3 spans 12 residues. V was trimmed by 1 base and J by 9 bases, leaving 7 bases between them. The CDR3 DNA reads TGTGCCAGCAGTGAAGATCGTCGGCCCCAGCATTTT. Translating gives CASSEDRRPQHF.

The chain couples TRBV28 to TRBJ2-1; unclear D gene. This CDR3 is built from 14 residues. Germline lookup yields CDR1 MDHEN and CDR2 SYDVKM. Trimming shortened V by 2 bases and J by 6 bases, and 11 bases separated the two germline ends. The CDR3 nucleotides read TGTGCCAGCAGTTTAGAGAGTTTTTCCAATGAGCAGTTCTTC. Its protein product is CASSLESFSNEQFF.

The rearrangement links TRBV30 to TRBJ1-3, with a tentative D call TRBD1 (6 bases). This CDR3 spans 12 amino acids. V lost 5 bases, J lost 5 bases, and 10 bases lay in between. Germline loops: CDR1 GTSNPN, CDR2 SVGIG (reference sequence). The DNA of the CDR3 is TGTGCCTGGGACACAGGGAGAAACACCATATATTTT. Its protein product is CAWDTGRNTIYF.

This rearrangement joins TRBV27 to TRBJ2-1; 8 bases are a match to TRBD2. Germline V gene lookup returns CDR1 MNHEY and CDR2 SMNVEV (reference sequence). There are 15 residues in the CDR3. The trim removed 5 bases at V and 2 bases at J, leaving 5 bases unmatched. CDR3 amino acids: CASSGTGGPYNEQFF. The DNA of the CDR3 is TGTGCCAGCAGTGGCACGGGGGGGCCCTACAATGAGCAGTTCTTC.

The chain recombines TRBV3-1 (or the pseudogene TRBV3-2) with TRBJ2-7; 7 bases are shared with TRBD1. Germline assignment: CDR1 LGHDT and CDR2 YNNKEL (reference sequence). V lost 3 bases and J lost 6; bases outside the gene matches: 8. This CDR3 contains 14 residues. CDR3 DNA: TGTGCCAGCAGCCAGACGACAGGGAATGGCGAGCAGTACTTC. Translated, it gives CASSQTTGNGEQYF.

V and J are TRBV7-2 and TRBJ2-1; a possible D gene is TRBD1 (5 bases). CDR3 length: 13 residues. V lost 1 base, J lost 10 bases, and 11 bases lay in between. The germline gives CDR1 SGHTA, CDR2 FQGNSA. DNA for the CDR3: TGTGCCAGCAGCTTAGAAGGACAAGACGAGCAGTTCTTC. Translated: CASSLEGQDEQFF.

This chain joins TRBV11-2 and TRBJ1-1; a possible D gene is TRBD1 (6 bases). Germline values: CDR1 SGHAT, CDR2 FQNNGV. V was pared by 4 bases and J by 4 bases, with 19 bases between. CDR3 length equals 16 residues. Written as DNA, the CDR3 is TGTGCCAGCAGCTCCCTATCAGGACAGACGAGCACTGAAGCTTTCTTT. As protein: CASSSLSGQTSTEAFF. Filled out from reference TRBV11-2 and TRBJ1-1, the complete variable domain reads EAGVAQSPRYKIIEKRQSVAFWCNPISGHATLYWYQQILGQGPKLLIQFQNNGVVDDSQLPKDRFSAERLKGVDSTLKIQPAKLEDSAVYLCASSSLSGQTSTEAFFGQGTRLTVV.

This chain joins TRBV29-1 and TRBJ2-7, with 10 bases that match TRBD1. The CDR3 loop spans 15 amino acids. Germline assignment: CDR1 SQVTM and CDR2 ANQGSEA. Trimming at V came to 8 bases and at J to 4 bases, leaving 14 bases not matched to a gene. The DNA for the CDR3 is TGCAGCATTTGGACCGGGACAGGGGAAGGGTACGAGCAGTACTTC. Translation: CSIWTGTGEGYEQYF.

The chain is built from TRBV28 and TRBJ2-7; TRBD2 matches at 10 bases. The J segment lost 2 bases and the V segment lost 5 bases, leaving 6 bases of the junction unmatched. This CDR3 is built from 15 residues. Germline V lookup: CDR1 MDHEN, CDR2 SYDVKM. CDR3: CASSPYGTSAYEQYF. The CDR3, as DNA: TGTGCCAGCAGTCCGTACGGGACTAGCGCCTACGAGCAGTACTTC. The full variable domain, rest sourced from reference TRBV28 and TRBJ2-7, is DVKVTQSSRYLVKRTGEKVFLECVQDMDHENMFWYRQDPGLGLRLIYFSYDVKMKEKGDIPEGYSVSREKKERFSLILESASTNQTSMYLCASSPYGTSAYEQYFGPGTRLTVT.

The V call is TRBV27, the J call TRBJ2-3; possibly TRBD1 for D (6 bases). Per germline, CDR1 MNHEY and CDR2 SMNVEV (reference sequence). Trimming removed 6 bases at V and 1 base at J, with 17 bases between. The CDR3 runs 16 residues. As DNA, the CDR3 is TGTGCCAGCAGCCAACTGGGGGCCGTGGGCACAGATACGCAGTATTTT. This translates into CASSQLGAVGTDTQYF.